This TCR beta chain appears in the sequencing data of a study of shared clonotypes between healthy human individuals. General study points: Rarefaction showed that sequencing of sorted subsets was incomplete (despite large depth).

Trimming cost V 1 base and J 4 bases; bases outside gene matches: 1. The germline V gene has CDR1 SGHAT and CDR2 FQNNGV. This CDR3 contains 13 residues. This clone was seen just once. Its cognate antigen is unknown. Genomic DNA (from each subset) was split evenly across several immunoSEQ plates. Repertoires were generated with immunoSEQ multiplex PCR, while TCRdb's copy carries only in-frame clones and drops some. This table has a few million clones, around 94% appearing once. CD4+ cells were split into CD45RA+ naive and CD45RA-negative memory subsets. The sequenced material came from naive CD4+ T cells sorted from blood. Subset in this sample: CD45RA+ positively selected. This sequence joins TRBV11-2 and TRBJ2-7; 7 bases are shared with TRBD2. The clonotype was recovered from a man aged 18 to 30 in good health. CDR3 loop: CASSLGREYEQYF. DNA of the CDR3: TGTGCCAGCAGCTTAGGGCGGGAGTACGAGCAGTACTTC.